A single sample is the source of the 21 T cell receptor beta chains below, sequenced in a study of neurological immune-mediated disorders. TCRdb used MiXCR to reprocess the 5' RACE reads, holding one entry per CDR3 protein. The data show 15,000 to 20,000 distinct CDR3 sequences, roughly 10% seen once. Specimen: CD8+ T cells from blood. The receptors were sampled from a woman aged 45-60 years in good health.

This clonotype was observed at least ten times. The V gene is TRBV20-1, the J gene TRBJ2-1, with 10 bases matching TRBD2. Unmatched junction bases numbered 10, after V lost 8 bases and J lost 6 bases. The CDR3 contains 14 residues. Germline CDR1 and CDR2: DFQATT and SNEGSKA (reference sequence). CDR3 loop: CSSEGLAESNEQFF. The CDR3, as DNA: TGCAGTTCCGAAGGACTAGCGGAGAGCAATGAGCAGTTCTTC.

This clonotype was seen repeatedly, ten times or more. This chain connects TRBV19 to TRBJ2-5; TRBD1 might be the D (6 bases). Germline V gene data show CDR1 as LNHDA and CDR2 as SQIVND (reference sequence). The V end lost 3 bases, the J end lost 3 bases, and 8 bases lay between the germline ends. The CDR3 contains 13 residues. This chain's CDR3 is CASSMYREETQYF. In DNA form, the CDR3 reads TGTGCCAGTAGTATGTACAGGGAAGAGACCCAGTACTTC.

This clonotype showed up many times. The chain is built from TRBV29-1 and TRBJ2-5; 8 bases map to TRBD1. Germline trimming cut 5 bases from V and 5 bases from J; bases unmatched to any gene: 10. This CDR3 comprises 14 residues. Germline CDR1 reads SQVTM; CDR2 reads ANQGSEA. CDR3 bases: TGCAGCGTTATAACCGGGACAGGAGGGGAGACCCAGTACTTC. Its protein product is CSVITGTGGETQYF.

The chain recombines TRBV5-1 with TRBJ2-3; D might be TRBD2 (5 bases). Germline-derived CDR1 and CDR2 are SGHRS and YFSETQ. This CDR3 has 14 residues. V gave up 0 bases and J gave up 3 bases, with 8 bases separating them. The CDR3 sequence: CASSLAGLTDTQYF. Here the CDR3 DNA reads TGCGCCAGCAGCTTGGCGGGGTTAACAGATACGCAGTATTTT.

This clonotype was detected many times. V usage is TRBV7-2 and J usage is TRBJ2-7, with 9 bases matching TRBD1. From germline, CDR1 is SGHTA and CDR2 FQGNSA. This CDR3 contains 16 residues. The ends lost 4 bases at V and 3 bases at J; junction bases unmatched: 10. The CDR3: CASSSTPGQGLYEQYF. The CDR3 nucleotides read TGTGCCAGCAGCTCAACCCCGGGACAGGGACTCTACGAGCAGTACTTC.

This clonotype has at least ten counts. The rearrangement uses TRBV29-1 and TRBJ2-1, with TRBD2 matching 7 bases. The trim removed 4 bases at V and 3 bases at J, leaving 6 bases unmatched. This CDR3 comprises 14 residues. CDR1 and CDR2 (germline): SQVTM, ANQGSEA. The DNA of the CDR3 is TGCAGCGTTGGTGGGAGGGCTTTCTACAATGAGCAGTTCTTC. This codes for CSVGGRAFYNEQFF.

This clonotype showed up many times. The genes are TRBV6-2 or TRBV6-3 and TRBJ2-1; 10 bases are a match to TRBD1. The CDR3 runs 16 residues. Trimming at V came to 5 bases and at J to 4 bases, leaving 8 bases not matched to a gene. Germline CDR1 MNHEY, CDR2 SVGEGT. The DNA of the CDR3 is TGTGCCAGCAGTCCTCCTGGACAGGGGGTTTACAATGAGCAGTTCTTC. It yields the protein CASSPPGQGVYNEQFF.

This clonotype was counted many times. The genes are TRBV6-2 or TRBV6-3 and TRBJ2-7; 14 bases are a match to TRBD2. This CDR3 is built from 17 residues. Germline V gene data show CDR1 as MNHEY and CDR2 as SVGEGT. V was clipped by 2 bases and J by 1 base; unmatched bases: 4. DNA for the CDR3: TGTGCCAGCAGTTACCGGGGACTAGCGGGAGCTTCCTACGAGCAGTACTTC. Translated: CASSYRGLAGASYEQYF.

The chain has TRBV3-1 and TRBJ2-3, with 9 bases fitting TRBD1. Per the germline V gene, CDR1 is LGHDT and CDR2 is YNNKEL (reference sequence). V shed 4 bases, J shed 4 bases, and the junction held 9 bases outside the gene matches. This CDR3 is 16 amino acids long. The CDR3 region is CASSPPPGQGSDTQYF. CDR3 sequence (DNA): TGTGCCAGCAGCCCACCCCCGGGACAGGGATCAGATACGCAGTATTTT.

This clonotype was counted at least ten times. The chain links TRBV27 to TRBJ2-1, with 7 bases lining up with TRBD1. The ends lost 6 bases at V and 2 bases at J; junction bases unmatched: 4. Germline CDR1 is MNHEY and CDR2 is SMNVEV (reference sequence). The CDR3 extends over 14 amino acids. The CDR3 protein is CASRDRVTYNEQFF. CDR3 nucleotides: TGTGCCAGCAGAGACAGGGTGACCTACAATGAGCAGTTCTTC.

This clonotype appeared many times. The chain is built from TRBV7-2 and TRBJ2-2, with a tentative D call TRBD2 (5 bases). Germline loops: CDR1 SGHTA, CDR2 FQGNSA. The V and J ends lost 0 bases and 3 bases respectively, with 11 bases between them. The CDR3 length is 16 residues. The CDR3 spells CASSLARVSDTGELFF. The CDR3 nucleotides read TGTGCCAGCAGCTTAGCGCGGGTGTCAGACACCGGGGAGCTGTTTTTT.

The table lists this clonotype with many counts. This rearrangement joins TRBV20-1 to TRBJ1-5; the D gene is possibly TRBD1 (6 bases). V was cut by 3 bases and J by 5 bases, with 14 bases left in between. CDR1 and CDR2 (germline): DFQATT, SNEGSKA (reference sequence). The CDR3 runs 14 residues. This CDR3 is CSARDYREDQPQHF. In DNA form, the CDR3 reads TGCAGTGCTAGGGACTACAGGGAGGATCAGCCCCAGCATTTT.

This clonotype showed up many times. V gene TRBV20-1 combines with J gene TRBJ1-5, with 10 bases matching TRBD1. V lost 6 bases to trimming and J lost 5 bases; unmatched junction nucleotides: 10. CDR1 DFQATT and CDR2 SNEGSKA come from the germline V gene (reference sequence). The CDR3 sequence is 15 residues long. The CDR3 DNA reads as TGCAGTGCCCAGAAGACAGGGGGCGCATATCAGCCCCAGCATTTT. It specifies CSAQKTGGAYQPQHF.

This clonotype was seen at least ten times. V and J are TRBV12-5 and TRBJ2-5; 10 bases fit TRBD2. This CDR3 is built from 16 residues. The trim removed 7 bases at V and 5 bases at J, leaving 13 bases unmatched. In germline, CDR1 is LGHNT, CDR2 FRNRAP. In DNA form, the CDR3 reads TGTGCTAGTGCCCGGTCCAGCGGGAGGGTTGGCGAGACCCAGTACTTC. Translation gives CASARSSGRVGETQYF.

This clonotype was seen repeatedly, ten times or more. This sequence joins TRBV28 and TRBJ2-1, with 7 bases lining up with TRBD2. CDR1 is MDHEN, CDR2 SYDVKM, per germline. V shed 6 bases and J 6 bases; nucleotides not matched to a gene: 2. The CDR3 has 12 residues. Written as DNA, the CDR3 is TGTGCCAGCAGCCCTAGCGGCAATGAGCAGTTCTTC. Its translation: CASSPSGNEQFF.

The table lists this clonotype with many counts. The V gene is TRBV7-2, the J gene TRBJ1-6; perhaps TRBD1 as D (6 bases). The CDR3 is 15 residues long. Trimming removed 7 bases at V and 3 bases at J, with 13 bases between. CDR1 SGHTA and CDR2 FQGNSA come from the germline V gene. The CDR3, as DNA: TGTGCCAGCACCACCGGGACACACTATAATTCACCCCTCCACTTT. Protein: CASTTGTHYNSPLHF.

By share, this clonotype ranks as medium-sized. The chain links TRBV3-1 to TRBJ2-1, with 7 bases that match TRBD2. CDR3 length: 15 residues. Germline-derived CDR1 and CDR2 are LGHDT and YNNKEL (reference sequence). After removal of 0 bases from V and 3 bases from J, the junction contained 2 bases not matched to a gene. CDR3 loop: CASSQDTGGYNEQFF. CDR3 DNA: TGTGCCAGCAGCCAAGATACGGGGGGCTACAATGAGCAGTTCTTC.

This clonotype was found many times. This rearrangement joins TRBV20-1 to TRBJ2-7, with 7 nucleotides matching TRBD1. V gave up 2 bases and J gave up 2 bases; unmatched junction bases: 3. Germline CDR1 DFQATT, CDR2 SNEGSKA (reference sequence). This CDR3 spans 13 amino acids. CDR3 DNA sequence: TGCAGTGCTAGATTCGACAGGGCCTACGAGCAGTACTTC. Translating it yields CSARFDRAYEQYF.

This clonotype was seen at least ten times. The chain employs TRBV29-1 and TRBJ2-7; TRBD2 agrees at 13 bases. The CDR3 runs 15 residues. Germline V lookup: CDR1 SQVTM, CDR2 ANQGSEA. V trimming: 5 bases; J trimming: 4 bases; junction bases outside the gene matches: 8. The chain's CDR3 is CSVLGLAGAEYEQYF. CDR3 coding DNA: TGCAGCGTTCTTGGACTAGCGGGAGCAGAATACGAGCAGTACTTC.

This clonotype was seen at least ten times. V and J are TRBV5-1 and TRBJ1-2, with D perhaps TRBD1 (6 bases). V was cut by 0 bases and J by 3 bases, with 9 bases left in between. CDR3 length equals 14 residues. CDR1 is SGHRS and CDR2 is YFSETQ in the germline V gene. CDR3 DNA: TGCGCCAGCAGCTTGGGGGGGGCAGACTATGGCTACACCTTC. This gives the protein CASSLGGADYGYTF.

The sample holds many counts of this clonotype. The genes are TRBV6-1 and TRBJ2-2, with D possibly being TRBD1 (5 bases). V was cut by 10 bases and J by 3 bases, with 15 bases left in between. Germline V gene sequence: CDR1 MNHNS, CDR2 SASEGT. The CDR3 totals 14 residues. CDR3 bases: TGTGCCATTTTGGACACAGCTGACACCGGGGAGCTGTTTTTT. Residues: CAILDTADTGELFF.